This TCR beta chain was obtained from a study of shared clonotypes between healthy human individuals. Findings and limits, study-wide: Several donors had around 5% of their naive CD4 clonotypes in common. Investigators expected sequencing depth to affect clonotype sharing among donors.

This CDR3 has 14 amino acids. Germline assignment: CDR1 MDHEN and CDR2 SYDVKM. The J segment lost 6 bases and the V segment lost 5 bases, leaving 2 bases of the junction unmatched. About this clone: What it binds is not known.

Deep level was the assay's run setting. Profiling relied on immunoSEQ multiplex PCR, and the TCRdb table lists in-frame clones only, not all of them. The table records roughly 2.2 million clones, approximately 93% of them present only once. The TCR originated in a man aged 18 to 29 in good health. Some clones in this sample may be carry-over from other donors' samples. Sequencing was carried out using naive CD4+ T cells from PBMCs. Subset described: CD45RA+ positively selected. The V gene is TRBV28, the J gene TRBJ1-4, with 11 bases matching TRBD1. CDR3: CASSGTGGYEKLFF. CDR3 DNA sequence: TGTGCCAGCAGTGGGACAGGGGGTTATGAAAAACTGTTTTTT. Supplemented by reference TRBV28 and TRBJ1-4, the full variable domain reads DVKVTQSSRYLVKRTGEKVFLECVQDMDHENMFWYRQDPGLGLRLIYFSYDVKMKEKGDIPEGYSVSREKKERFSLILESASTNQTSMYLCASSGTGGYEKLFFGSGTQLSVL.